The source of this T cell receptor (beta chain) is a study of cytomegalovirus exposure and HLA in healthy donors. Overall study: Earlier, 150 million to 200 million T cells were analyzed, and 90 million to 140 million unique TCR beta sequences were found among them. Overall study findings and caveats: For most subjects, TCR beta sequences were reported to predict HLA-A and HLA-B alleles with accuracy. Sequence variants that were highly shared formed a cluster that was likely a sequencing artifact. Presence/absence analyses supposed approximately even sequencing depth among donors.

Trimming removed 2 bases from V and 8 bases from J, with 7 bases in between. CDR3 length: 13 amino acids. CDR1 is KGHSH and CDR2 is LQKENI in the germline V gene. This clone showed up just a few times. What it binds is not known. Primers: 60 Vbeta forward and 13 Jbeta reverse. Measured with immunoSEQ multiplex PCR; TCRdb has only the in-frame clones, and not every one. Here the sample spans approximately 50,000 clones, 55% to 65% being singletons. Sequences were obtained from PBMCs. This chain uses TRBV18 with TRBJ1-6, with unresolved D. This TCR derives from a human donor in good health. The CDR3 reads CASSPRTDSPLHF. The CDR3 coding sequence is TGTGCCAGCTCACCAAGAACAGATTCACCCCTCCACTTT.